This T cell receptor beta chain was sequenced during a study of PD-L1 blockade in urothelial cancer. Overall study findings and caveats: TCR clonality was measured in pretreatment peripheral blood. Clonality below the median predicted better survival.

With respect to this clone: The antigen remains undetermined.

The CDR3 consists of 14 residues. The V end was cut by 4 bases, the J end by 5 bases, with 15 bases between. Germline-derived CDR1 and CDR2 are SGHTS and YDEGEE. Patients presented with locally advanced or metastatic urothelial carcinoma. Measured with immunoSEQ multiplex PCR; TCRdb has only the in-frame clones, and not every one. The table has nearly 30,000 clones, about 89% seen once. V and J are TRBV5-8 and TRBJ1-1; no definite D call. Sequenced here: PBMCs, sampled around atezolizumab (anti-PD-L1) treatment. The TCR sequence derives from a man over 45 with urothelial cancer. CDR3 DNA sequence: TGTGCCAGCAGCGAGCCGGGTCGGAGAACTGAAGCTTTCTTT. It translates to CASSEPGRRTEAFF.